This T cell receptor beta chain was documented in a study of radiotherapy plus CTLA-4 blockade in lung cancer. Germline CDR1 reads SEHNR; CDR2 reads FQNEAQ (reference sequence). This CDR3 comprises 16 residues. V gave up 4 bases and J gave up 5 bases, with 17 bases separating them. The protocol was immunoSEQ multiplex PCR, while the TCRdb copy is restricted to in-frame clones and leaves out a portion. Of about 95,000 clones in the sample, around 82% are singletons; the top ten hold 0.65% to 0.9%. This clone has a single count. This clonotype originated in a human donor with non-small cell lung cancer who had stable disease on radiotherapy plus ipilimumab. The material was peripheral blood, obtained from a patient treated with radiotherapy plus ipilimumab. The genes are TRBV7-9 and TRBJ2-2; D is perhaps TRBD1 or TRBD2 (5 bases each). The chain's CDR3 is CASSSRGLWGTGELFF. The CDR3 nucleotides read TGTGCCAGCAGCTCTCGTGGCTTATGGGGGACCGGGGAGCTGTTTTTT.